This T cell receptor (beta chain) was documented in a study of T cells in localized non-small cell lung cancer. Notes on the study in general: There were a median roughly 60 of the top 100 tumor clones appearing in adjacent lung. Compared with tumor, uninvolved adjacent lung displayed greater T cell clonality, ranking highest overall.

Data came from immunoSEQ multiplex PCR; TCRdb stores just in-frame clones and leaves some out. The data hold over a thousand clones, with 25% to 30% observed a single time. This CDR3 is built from 17 residues. Looked up from germline, CDR1 is MDHEN and CDR2 is SYDVKM. V lost 3 bases to trimming and J lost 0 bases; unmatched junction nucleotides: 8. On this clone: Antigen specificity is unknown.

This sample comprised normal lung tissue next to the tumor, obtained before any cancer treatment. This sequence originates from a male donor aged 60 or over with stage II squamous cell lung carcinoma. The chain links TRBV28 to TRBJ2-1, with 7 positions matching TRBD1. This CDR3 is CASSLGQLSSSYNEQFF. DNA for the CDR3: TGTGCCAGCAGTTTGGGACAGCTCTCGAGCTCCTACAATGAGCAGTTCTTC.